The 30 T cell receptor beta chains below were found in one sample sequenced in a study of T cell changes during pregnancy in multiple sclerosis. Here immunoSEQ multiplex PCR was the method, and the copy in TCRdb shows in-frame clones only, minus some. Of more than 35,000 clones in the sample, 88% were seen once. The starting material was CD8+ T cells from peripheral blood mononuclear cells, obtained after pregnancy. These receptors were taken from a female donor in good health, enrolled as a control in a pregnancy study.

In this sample, this clone turned up a few times. The chain combines TRBV27 with TRBJ1-6; 9 bases are shared with TRBD1. The CDR3 is 15 residues long. Germline V gene data show CDR1 as MNHEY and CDR2 as SMNVEV (reference sequence). V lost 5 bases, J lost 5 bases, and 4 bases stayed unmatched. The DNA for the CDR3 is TGTGCCAGCAGTCGGGACAGGGCACATAATTCACCCCTCCACTTT. Its translation is CASSRDRAHNSPLHF.

V and J are TRBV25-1 and TRBJ1-2; the D is unclear. Germline V gives CDR1 MGHDK, CDR2 SYGVNS. The CDR3 totals 14 residues. The V end lost 3 bases, the J end lost 0 bases, and 8 bases lay between the germline ends. The CDR3 region is CASSETGANYGYTF. The CDR3 DNA sequence: TGTGCCAGCAGTGAGACGGGAGCTAACTATGGCTACACCTTC.

The rearrangement uses TRBV10-3 and TRBJ2-6; D not resolved. Germline values: CDR1 ENHRY, CDR2 SYGVKD. The CDR3 sequence is 16 residues long. The V and J ends lost 0 bases and 0 bases respectively, with 6 bases between them. Here the CDR3 DNA reads TGTGCCATCAGTGAGTCGAGCATCTCTGGGGCCAACGTCCTGACTTTC. It encodes CAISESSISGANVLTF.

This clone was counted between two and nine times. The chain uses TRBV7-2 and TRBJ2-2; 11 bases fit TRBD1. V lost 5 bases to trimming and J lost 5 bases; unmatched junction nucleotides: 7. CDR1 and CDR2 from the germline V gene are SGHTA and FQGNSA. The CDR3 length is 16 residues. This chain's CDR3 is CASSPLDRGRTGELFF. The CDR3 DNA sequence: TGTGCCAGCAGCCCTTTGGACAGGGGGCGGACCGGGGAGCTGTTTTTT. Supplemented by reference TRBV7-2 and TRBJ2-2, the full variable domain reads GAGVSQSPSNKVTEKGKDVELRCDPISGHTALYWYRQSLGQGLEFLIYFQGNSAPDKSGLPSDRFSAERTGGSVSTLTIQRTQQEDSAVYLCASSPLDRGRTGELFFGEGSRLTVL.

V is TRBV4-3 and J is TRBJ1-6; 8 bases align to TRBD1. J was trimmed by 13 bases and V by 3 bases; bases with no gene match: 11. The CDR3 is 15 residues long. Germline V gene data show CDR1 as LGHNA and CDR2 as YSLEER. CDR3 amino acids: CASSQLKAGGDPLHF. As DNA, the CDR3 is TGCGCCAGCAGCCAGCTTAAGGCAGGGGGCGATCCCCTCCACTTT.

The rearrangement joins TRBV4-1 to TRBJ1-2; the match to TRBD1 covers 7 bases. The CDR3 has 15 residues. Germline V gene sequence: CDR1 MGHRA, CDR2 YSYEKL. V trimming: 0 bases; J trimming: 1 base; junction bases outside the gene matches: 2. CDR3 sequence: CASSQDNRGNYGYTF. Written as DNA, the CDR3 is TGCGCCAGCAGCCAAGATAACAGGGGTAACTATGGCTACACCTTC.

This rearrangement joins TRBV5-1 to TRBJ2-7; 9 bases fit TRBD2. This CDR3 spans 14 amino acids. Trimming cost V 6 bases and J 0 bases; bases outside gene matches: 4. CDR1 is SGHRS, CDR2 YFSETQ, per germline. Here the CDR3 reads CASTVSGGSYEQYF. CDR3 DNA: TGCGCCAGCACTGTTAGCGGGGGCTCCTACGAGCAGTACTTC.

J is TRBJ1-1 and V is TRBV6-6; 7 nucleotides align to TRBD1. The CDR3 sequence is 14 residues long. Germline V gene lookup returns CDR1 MNHNY and CDR2 SVGAGI (reference sequence). Trimming removed 6 bases from V and 4 bases from J; junction bases left unmatched: 8. CDR3 in amino acids: CASSLTGDPTEAFF. CDR3 sequence (DNA): TGTGCCAGCAGCCTCACAGGGGATCCCACTGAAGCTTTCTTT.

This clone was detected only once. This chain uses TRBV2 with TRBJ1-4; D gene uncertain. V dropped 6 bases and J dropped 3 bases, with 8 bases sitting between them. Germline CDR1 reads SNHLY; CDR2 reads FYNNEI. The CDR3 totals 13 residues. The CDR3 spells CASRASSNEKLFF. CDR3 DNA sequence: TGTGCCAGCAGAGCTTCGTCTAATGAAAAACTGTTTTTT.

The rearrangement links TRBV27 to TRBJ1-2, with TRBD1 identical over 9 bases. The trim removed 2 bases at V and 6 bases at J, leaving 7 bases unmatched. Germline lookup yields CDR1 MNHEY and CDR2 SMNVEV (reference sequence). The CDR3 extends over 15 amino acids. The CDR3 DNA reads TGTGCCAGCAGTTTAACTCGGACAGGGGTCCATGGCTACACCTTC. Translating gives CASSLTRTGVHGYTF.

J is TRBJ1-5 and V is TRBV7-6; D remains ambiguous. The CDR3 is made up of 15 amino acids. Trimming removed 1 base from V and 3 bases from J, with 10 bases in between. Germline-derived CDR1 and CDR2 are SGHVS and FNYEAQ. The CDR3 sequence is CASSLGGTINQPQHF. The CDR3 DNA reads as TGTGCCAGCAGCTTAGGAGGAACAATCAATCAGCCCCAGCATTTT.

This clone was recorded once. The J gene is TRBJ2-7, the V gene TRBV13; tentatively, D is TRBD2 (6 bases). The V and J ends lost 6 bases and 4 bases respectively, with 19 bases between them. CDR3 length equals 15 residues. Germline V CDR1 and CDR2: PRHDT, FYEKMQ (reference sequence). CDR3 region: CASRPWRENNYEQYF. The CDR3 bases are TGTGCCAGCAGACCGTGGAGGGAGAACAATTACGAGCAGTACTTC.

The chain has TRBV7-6 and TRBJ2-7; 7 positions agree with TRBD1. With V trimmed by 5 bases and J by 5 bases, 6 bases remained unmatched. The CDR3 contains 13 residues. CDR1 is SGHVS, CDR2 FNYEAQ, per germline. CDR3 sequence (DNA): TGTGCCAGCAGCCCCGGGACAGAGGACGAGCAGTACTTC. Protein product: CASSPGTEDEQYF.

Here the CDR3 reads CAISDGDSRFYGYTF. The CDR3 nucleotides are TGTGCCATCAGTGATGGGGACAGCCGCTTCTATGGCTACACCTTC. V and J are TRBV10-3 and TRBJ1-2, with TRBD1 matching over 7 bases. Germline CDR1 is ENHRY and CDR2 is SYGVKD. The length of the CDR3 is 15 residues. Germline trimming cut 3 bases from V and 4 bases from J; bases unmatched to any gene: 8.

This clone was seen a few times. This chain uses TRBV7-5 with TRBJ1-5; the table's TRBD1 call for D was not verified on the DNA. TRBV7-5 counts as a pseudogene. The CDR3 runs to 20 residues. The CDR3: CARSLGGDSSRLYSNQPQHF. The CDR3 nucleotides read TGTGCCAGAAGCTTAGGTGGCGACAGCTCTCGACTTTATAGCAATCAGCCCCAGCATTTT.

This clone came up once. This rearrangement joins TRBV11-2 to TRBJ1-2; 7 bases are shared with TRBD1. Germline loops: CDR1 SGHAT, CDR2 FQNNGV. V trimming: 2 bases; J trimming: 3 bases; junction bases outside the gene matches: 6. The CDR3 runs to 15 residues. The CDR3 DNA sequence: TGTGCCAGCAGCTTATACAGGGGCGCCGACTATGGCTACACCTTC. Protein sequence: CASSLYRGADYGYTF.

The V gene is TRBV28, the J gene TRBJ2-7, with 9 positions matching TRBD1. The V gene end was trimmed by 6 bases and the J gene end by 3 bases; junction bases not matched to a gene: 6. Germline lookup yields CDR1 MDHEN and CDR2 SYDVKM. The CDR3 is 14 residues long. The CDR3 sequence is CASRDRGSFYEQYF. The CDR3, as DNA: TGTGCCAGCAGGGACAGGGGATCTTTCTACGAGCAGTACTTC.

V gene TRBV4-1 combines with J gene TRBJ2-1; weak D call: TRBD2 (6 bases). Trimming left V 3 bases short and J 2 bases short, with 17 bases between. The CDR3 length is 17 residues. Germline V gene lookup returns CDR1 MGHRA and CDR2 YSYEKL. The chain's CDR3 is CASSHEAGPLAYNEQFF. For the CDR3, the DNA is TGCGCCAGCAGCCACGAGGCGGGACCTCTGGCCTACAATGAGCAGTTCTTC.

This sequence joins TRBV7-8 and TRBJ1-1; TRBD1 aligns across 9 bases. V lost 0 bases and J lost 3; bases outside the gene matches: 11. Germline V lookup: CDR1 SGHVS, CDR2 FQNEAQ. The CDR3 is 18 amino acids. The CDR3: CASSLARGTGYWDTEAFF. CDR3 in DNA: TGTGCCAGCAGCTTAGCTCGGGGGACAGGGTATTGGGACACTGAAGCTTTCTTT.

V is TRBV7-2 and J is TRBJ2-1; 9 nucleotides agree with TRBD1. Per germline, CDR1 SGHTA and CDR2 FQGNSA. The CDR3 sequence is 15 residues long. Unmatched junction bases numbered 5, after V lost 6 bases and J lost 2 bases. For the CDR3, the DNA is TGTGCCAGCAGGTCAACAGGGGGCGCCTACAATGAGCAGTTCTTC. This codes for CASRSTGGAYNEQFF.

This CDR3 reads CASSQVAGGTDTQYF. CDR3 DNA: TGTGCCAGCAGCCAAGTGGCGGGGGGCACAGATACGCAGTATTTT. The chain links TRBV7-8 to TRBJ2-3, with 7 bases matching TRBD2. Germline assignment: CDR1 SGHVS and CDR2 FQNEAQ. The CDR3 runs to 15 residues. The trim removed 5 bases at V and 1 base at J, leaving 6 bases unmatched.

V and J are TRBV27 and TRBJ2-7; D perhaps matches TRBD2 (7 bases). The germline V gene has CDR1 MNHEY and CDR2 SMNVEV (reference sequence). The CDR3 is 12 amino acids. The V end was cut by 2 bases, the J end by 6 bases, with 8 bases between. CDR3 in amino acids: CASSLRGAEQYF. CDR3 in DNA: TGTGCCAGCAGTTTACGGGGGGCCGAGCAGTACTTC.

The chain has TRBV9 and TRBJ1-2; 10 bases agree with TRBD1. The length of the CDR3 is 15 residues. The germline V gene encodes CDR1 SGDLS and CDR2 YYNGEE. Trimming took 3 bases from V and 6 from J; bases not matched to a gene: 8. The CDR3 region is CASSAGQGTSHGYTF. CDR3 DNA: TGTGCCAGCAGCGCGGGACAGGGGACATCCCATGGCTACACCTTC.

The chain recombines TRBV9 with TRBJ2-1, with D unresolved. The CDR3 is 11 amino acids. V shed 4 bases and J shed 8 bases, with 7 bases lying between them. Germline-derived CDR1 and CDR2 are SGDLS and YYNGEE. CDR3 in DNA: TGTGCCAGCAGCTTTCAATATGAGCAGTTCTTC. This codes for CASSFQYEQFF.

The chain has TRBV4-1 and TRBJ2-7; TRBD1 matches at 9 bases. V lost 4 bases and J lost 2; bases outside the gene matches: 0. This CDR3 is 13 amino acids long. Germline lookup yields CDR1 MGHRA and CDR2 YSYEKL. CDR3 amino acids: CASSRDRAYEQYF. Here the CDR3 DNA reads TGCGCCAGCAGCCGGGACAGGGCCTACGAGCAGTACTTC.

The chain has TRBV11-2 and TRBJ1-2, with 7 nucleotides matching TRBD1. V was clipped by 0 bases and J by 8 bases; unmatched bases: 9. Germline V CDR1 and CDR2: SGHAT, FQNNGV. The length of the CDR3 is 15 residues. This chain's CDR3 is CASSLDPGQVTGYTF. The CDR3 bases are TGTGCCAGCAGCTTAGATCCCGGACAGGTTACCGGCTACACCTTC.

In this sample, this clone turned up a few times. This chain joins TRBV7-3 and TRBJ2-1, with TRBD2 matching over 9 bases. There are 15 residues in the CDR3. J was trimmed by 12 bases and V by 2 bases; bases with no gene match: 11. CDR1 and CDR2 from the germline V gene are SGHTA and FQGTGA. The CDR3 region is CASSLSAGGQIPQFF. The CDR3 region has the DNA TGTGCCAGCAGCTTATCAGCGGGGGGCCAAATACCGCAGTTCTTC.

This clone was counted once. The V gene is TRBV19, the J gene TRBJ2-7; 8 bases match TRBD1. This CDR3 contains 14 residues. With 3 bases clipped from V and 6 bases from J, the junction kept 7 bases outside the gene matches. CDR1 and CDR2 (germline): LNHDA, SQIVND (reference sequence). This CDR3 reads CASSIAGTGVEQYF. For the CDR3, the DNA is TGTGCCAGTAGTATCGCCGGGACAGGAGTCGAGCAGTACTTC.

This chain uses TRBV7-9 with TRBJ2-5; 10 bases fit TRBD1. The ends lost 6 bases at V and 1 base at J; junction bases unmatched: 5. The CDR3 contains 15 residues. Germline V CDR1 and CDR2: SEHNR, FQNEAQ (reference sequence). CDR3 loop: CASSGRQGAQETQYF. CDR3 DNA sequence: TGTGCCAGCAGTGGAAGACAGGGGGCCCAAGAGACCCAGTACTTC.

The chain employs TRBV6-5 and TRBJ2-1; perhaps TRBD1 as D (6 bases). CDR1 is MNHEY, CDR2 SVGAGI, per germline. The CDR3 covers 13 residues. V lost 6 bases, J lost 5 bases, and 11 bases lay in between. This CDR3 is CASSPGENNEQFF. CDR3 in DNA: TGTGCCAGCAGCCCAGGGGAGAACAATGAGCAGTTCTTC.